This T cell receptor (beta chain) was captured by sequencing in a study of blood T cell repertoires in COVID-19. This CDR3 is 13 amino acids long. The V gene's germline CDR1 is LNHDA and CDR2 SQIVND (reference sequence). Trimming took off 8 bases at V and 0 bases at J, with 8 bases between the two ends. Source study methods: Counts of nucleated cells, estimated from reference gene primer amplification, were obtained. The table came from immunoSEQ multiplex PCR; TCRdb's copy has only in-frame clones and leaves some out. The V and J calls and clone size are taken from that table; D and trimming were inferred from the DNA. The sample lists 80,000 to 100,000 clones; approximately 90% were seen once.

The receptor was isolated from a man aged 60 to 75 with acute or convalescent COVID-19. This rearrangement joins TRBV19 to TRBJ1-5; D might be TRBD1 (6 bases). Sequenced sample: peripheral blood. CDR3 sequence reads: CASAQGSNQPQHF. CDR3 bases: TGTGCCAGTGCACAGGGTAGCAATCAGCCCCAGCATTTT.